Below are 27 T cell receptor beta chains sequenced from a single sample in a study of blood T cell repertoires in COVID-19. Some clones are missing from TCRdb's copy, which holds only in-frame ones; the method was immunoSEQ multiplex PCR. The sample shows about 390,000 clones, approximately 87% of them seen only once. The sequencing sample was made of PBMCs or T cells enriched from blood (not recorded which). The receptors come from a woman aged 45-60 years who had recovered from COVID-19.

This clone came up once. CDR3 DNA sequence: TGTGCCACCAGCAGCGGGGGTTCGATACCCTCACTTACGCAGTATTTT. Protein sequence: CATSSGGSIPSLTQYF. This chain uses TRBV15 with TRBJ2-3; D might be TRBD2 (6 bases). Trimming took 3 bases from V and 8 from J, leaving 21 bases between them. CDR1 is LNHNV, CDR2 YYDKDF, per germline (reference sequence). The CDR3 totals 16 residues.

V and J are TRBV12-5 and TRBJ1-5; D may be TRBD1 (5 bases). The CDR3 covers 13 residues. Germline lookup yields CDR1 LGHNT and CDR2 FRNRAP. V gave up 2 bases and J gave up 7 bases, with 9 bases separating them. CDR3 amino acids: CASGLTGAQPQHF. In nucleotides, the CDR3 is TGTGCTAGTGGTTTGACAGGTGCACAGCCCCAGCATTTT.

The rearrangement joins TRBV7-2 to TRBJ2-2, with 13 bases fitting TRBD2. Germline V CDR1 and CDR2: SGHTA, FQGNSA. The V segment lost 3 bases and the J segment 5 bases; nucleotides outside the gene matches: 9. The CDR3 has 18 residues. This chain's CDR3 is CASSFSRLAGGRTGELFF. CDR3 nucleotide sequence: TGTGCCAGCAGCTTTTCGAGACTAGCGGGGGGCCGAACCGGGGAGCTGTTTTTT.

This clone occurred a few times. J is TRBJ1-2 and V is TRBV6-5; 7 nucleotides align to TRBD1. The J segment lost 8 bases and the V segment lost 2 bases, leaving 8 bases of the junction unmatched. Germline-derived CDR1 and CDR2 are MNHEY and SVGAGI. The CDR3 has 14 amino acids. This CDR3 reads CASSYGRQGGGYTF. The CDR3 coding sequence is TGTGCCAGCAGTTACGGCAGACAGGGAGGCGGCTACACCTTC.

CDR3 in amino acids: CASSKFEEGNEQFF. The CDR3, as DNA: TGTGCCAGCAGCAAGTTCGAGGAGGGAAATGAGCAGTTCTTC. The chain employs TRBV4-2 and TRBJ2-1; D might be TRBD2 (6 bases). Per germline, CDR1 LGHNA and CDR2 YNFKEQ. The CDR3 totals 14 residues. Trimming removed 5 bases from V and 7 bases from J, with 15 bases in between.

V is TRBV21-1 and J is TRBJ1-1. TRBV21-1 is noted as a pseudogene. The CDR3 contains 16 residues. The CDR3 loop reads CASSKALSKGSTEAFF. The CDR3 bases are TGTGCCAGCAGCAAAGCGCTAAGCAAAGGGAGCACTGAAGCTTTCTTT.

This clone was counted a few times. CDR3 residues: CSASGGGNQPQHF. In nucleotides, the CDR3 is TGCAGTGCTAGTGGGGGGGGCAATCAGCCCCAGCATTTT. The genes are TRBV20-1 and TRBJ1-5; a possible D gene is TRBD1 (5 bases). The V gene lost 3 bases and the J gene lost 2 bases, with 8 bases spanning the gap. The CDR3 length is 13 residues. Germline CDR1 DFQATT, CDR2 SNEGSKA (reference sequence).

The chain couples TRBV7-8 to TRBJ1-1; D is undetermined. Trimming left V 0 bases short and J 1 base short, with 9 bases between. CDR3 length equals 15 residues. In germline, CDR1 is SGHVS, CDR2 FQNEAQ. CDR3 DNA: TGTGCCAGCAGCTTAGCGTGGCCGGGGAACACTGAAGCTTTCTTT. Amino acids: CASSLAWPGNTEAFF.

The chain recombines TRBV25-1 with TRBJ2-1, with 8 positions matching TRBD1. The CDR3 sequence is 15 residues long. The trim removed 5 bases at V and 3 bases at J, leaving 6 bases unmatched. CDR1 and CDR2 from the germline V gene are MGHDK and SYGVNS. CDR3 nucleotides: TGTGCCAGCAGTATGTCACAGGGGGTCTACAATGAGCAGTTCTTC. It yields the protein CASSMSQGVYNEQFF.

The chain uses TRBV6-5 and TRBJ2-2, with D perhaps TRBD2 (6 bases). With 6 bases removed from V and 6 bases from J, the gap between germline ends came to 8 bases. Germline-derived CDR1 and CDR2 are MNHEY and SVGAGI. The CDR3 runs to 12 residues. The CDR3 nucleotides read TGTGCCAGCAGACGGGGGTCCGGGGAGCTGTTTTTT. Translated: CASRRGSGELFF.

In this sample, this clone turned up a few times. The V call is TRBV3-1 (or the pseudogene TRBV3-2), the J call TRBJ2-3; 11 bases are shared with TRBD2. The CDR3 length is 17 residues. Trimming at V came to 4 bases and at J to 0 bases, leaving 6 bases not matched to a gene. Germline V lookup: CDR1 LGHDT, CDR2 YNNKEL (reference sequence). The CDR3 nucleotides read TGTGCCAGCAGCCCAACTAGCGGGGGAACTAGCACAGATACGCAGTATTTT. This sequence encodes CASSPTSGGTSTDTQYF.

This clone was seen more than once but under ten times. J is TRBJ1-1 and V is TRBV5-1; TRBD1 matches at 7 bases. After removal of 3 bases from V and 1 base from J, the junction contained 3 bases not matched to a gene. From germline, CDR1 is SGHRS and CDR2 YFSETQ. The CDR3 is 14 residues long. The CDR3 nucleotides read TGCGCCAGCAGCTGGGGGACAGCGAACACTGAAGCTTTCTTT. Translated: CASSWGTANTEAFF.

The chain combines TRBV5-1 with TRBJ2-3; TRBD2 aligns across 10 bases. CDR3 length: 17 amino acids. The germline V gene has CDR1 SGHRS and CDR2 YFSETQ. V shed 0 bases, J shed 3 bases, and the junction held 7 bases outside the gene matches. The CDR3 DNA follows: TGCGCCAGCAGCTTGGAGATAGCGGGGGGAAATACAGATACGCAGTATTTT. It yields the protein CASSLEIAGGNTDTQYF.

The chain couples TRBV19 to TRBJ2-5; 7 nucleotides match TRBD1. CDR1 LNHDA and CDR2 SQIVND come from the germline V gene (reference sequence). With 6 bases clipped from V and 5 bases from J, the junction kept 15 bases outside the gene matches. The CDR3 runs to 16 residues. CDR3 bases: TGTGCCAGTAGGGACGGACAGGTGGGGGACGGGGAGACCCAGTACTTC. This codes for CASRDGQVGDGETQYF.

The chain couples TRBV19 to TRBJ1-5; tentatively, D is TRBD1 (6 bases). Trimming shortened V by 1 base and J by 5 bases, and 9 bases separated the two germline ends. The CDR3 totals 14 residues. CDR1 and CDR2 (germline): LNHDA, SQIVND (reference sequence). The CDR3 reads CASSIGGGYQPQHF. CDR3 in DNA: TGTGCCAGTAGTATAGGGGGGGGCTATCAGCCCCAGCATTTT.

This chain joins TRBV11-2 and TRBJ2-5; possible D gene TRBD2, 6 bases. Trimming took off 6 bases at V and 2 bases at J, with 16 bases between the two ends. CDR3 size: 15 residues. Germline CDR1 reads SGHAT; CDR2 reads FQNNGV. The CDR3 sequence: CASSRDPGTQETQYF. The CDR3 nucleotides read TGTGCCAGCAGTCGCGACCCCGGGACTCAAGAGACCCAGTACTTC.

V is TRBV19 and J is TRBJ1-1; D might be TRBD1 (5 bases). The ends were cut back, 0 bases at V and 4 bases at J, with 12 bases in the middle. This CDR3 has 15 amino acids. Per the germline V gene, CDR1 is LNHDA and CDR2 is SQIVND (reference sequence). CDR3 coding DNA: TGTGCCAGTAGTATAGATCGCTCGGGGGGCACTGAAGCTTTCTTT. Translation: CASSIDRSGGTEAFF.

The chain has TRBV6-5 and TRBJ1-2; 7 nucleotides line up with TRBD1. The CDR3 runs to 15 residues. In germline, CDR1 is MNHEY, CDR2 SVGAGI. V was clipped by 8 bases and J by 12 bases; unmatched bases: 21. The CDR3 bases are TGTGCCAGCCGTAGAACGAGGGACAGCTCCTCACAGGACACCTTC. Protein sequence: CASRRTRDSSSQDTF.

CDR3 nucleotide sequence: TGCGCCAGCAGCTTGGGAATCAGGGGTTTGGCGGATGAAAAACTGTTTTTT. Its translation: CASSLGIRGLADEKLFF. The J gene is TRBJ1-4, the V gene TRBV5-1; a weak D match, TRBD1 (6 bases). V was cut by 0 bases and J by 6 bases, with 18 bases left in between. The CDR3 is 17 residues long. Germline values: CDR1 SGHRS, CDR2 YFSETQ. Drawing the rest from reference TRBV5-1 and TRBJ1-4, the complete variable domain is KAGVTQTPRYLIKTRGQQVTLSCSPISGHRSVSWYQQTPGQGLQFLFEYFSETQRNKGNFPGRFSGRQFSNSRSEMNVSTLELGDSALYLCASSLGIRGLADEKLFFGSGTQLSVL.

The CDR3 nucleotides are TGCGCCAGCAATAGCGGCGGGGGGGTTTCAGATACGCAGTATTTT. Translation: CASNSGGGVSDTQYF. The V call is TRBV10-2, the J call TRBJ2-3, with 9 bases that match TRBD2. Germline values: CDR1 WSHSY, CDR2 SAAADI. The V and J ends lost 7 bases and 4 bases, in that order; junction bases with no gene match: 9. This CDR3 comprises 15 residues.

V is TRBV4-2 and J is TRBJ2-1, with D maybe TRBD2 (6 bases). Germline assignment: CDR1 LGHNA and CDR2 YNFKEQ. V was pared by 3 bases and J by 5 bases, with 23 bases between. The CDR3 extends over 18 amino acids. As DNA, the CDR3 is TGTGCCAGCAGCCAGGGGACTTTTGGTTTGGGCGTGAACAATGAGCAGTTCTTC. It yields the protein CASSQGTFGLGVNNEQFF.

This clone has just a few counts. The CDR3 protein is CASSQTRGVGETQYF. The CDR3 DNA reads as TGTGCCAGCAGCCAAACGCGGGGGGTTGGAGAGACCCAGTACTTC. This sequence joins TRBV3-1 (or the pseudogene TRBV3-2) and TRBJ2-5, with 8 bases that match TRBD2. Germline CDR1 reads LGHDT; CDR2 reads YNNKEL (reference sequence). J gave up 4 bases and V 2 bases, and 6 bases lay outside the gene matches. The CDR3 has 15 amino acids.

This chain joins TRBV3-1 (or the pseudogene TRBV3-2) and TRBJ2-7; a possible D gene is TRBD2 (6 bases). Germline V gene sequence: CDR1 LGHDT, CDR2 YNNKEL (reference sequence). The V end was cut by 6 bases, the J end by 2 bases, with 23 bases between. This CDR3 has 17 residues. The CDR3: CASSYNLFGTPAYEQYF. The CDR3 DNA reads TGTGCCAGCAGTTACAACTTATTCGGGACTCCAGCCTACGAGCAGTACTTC.

The rearrangement joins TRBV4-1 to TRBJ2-7; 12 nucleotides match TRBD1. The CDR3 spans 16 residues. Per germline, CDR1 MGHRA and CDR2 YSYEKL. Germline trimming cut 0 bases from V and 5 bases from J; bases unmatched to any gene: 5. The CDR3 protein is CASSQDLGTGGNEQYF. DNA for the CDR3: TGCGCCAGCAGCCAAGATCTCGGGACAGGGGGCAACGAGCAGTACTTC.

The V gene is TRBV9, the J gene TRBJ2-3, with no clear D. Germline values: CDR1 SGDLS, CDR2 YYNGEE. This CDR3 contains 13 residues. The ends were cut back, 0 bases at V and 2 bases at J, with 4 bases in the middle. CDR3 coding DNA: TGTGCCAGCAGCGTAGTCCTCACAGATACGCAGTATTTT. Its protein product is CASSVVLTDTQYF. Using reference TRBV9 and TRBJ2-3 for the parts outside the CDR3, the full variable domain is DSGVTQTPKHLITATGQRVTLRCSPRSGDLSVYWYQQSLDQGLQFLIQYYNGEERAKGNILERFSAQQFPDLHSELNLSSLELGDSALYFCASSVVLTDTQYFGPGTRLTVL.

This clone turned up a few times. The CDR3 here is CASSLERGGRAFF. Written as DNA, the CDR3 is TGTGCCAGCAGCTTAGAGCGGGGAGGTCGGGCTTTCTTT. The rearrangement links TRBV7-2 to TRBJ1-1, with D unresolved. The CDR3 runs 13 residues. Germline V CDR1 and CDR2: SGHTA, FQGNSA. Trimming took 1 base from V and 11 from J, leaving 14 bases between them.

The chain is built from TRBV6-1 and TRBJ1-1, with 7 bases identical to TRBD1. The V segment lost 3 bases and the J segment 10 bases; nucleotides outside the gene matches: 2. Germline values: CDR1 MNHNS, CDR2 SASEGT. The CDR3 totals 11 residues. The CDR3 sequence is CASSEAGGAFF. The CDR3 DNA is TGTGCCAGCAGTGAGGCAGGGGGAGCTTTCTTT.